This passage covers 28 T cell receptor beta chains from one sample sequenced in a study of T cell responses to AZD1222 COVID-19 vaccine. Using immunoSEQ multiplex PCR, the repertoire was profiled, and TCRdb retains in-frame clones only, with some absent. Of some 130,000 clones listed, 70% to 90% were seen once; the top ten hold roughly 1.6%. Sequenced material: peripheral blood, taken on day 0 of AZD1222 vaccination. These receptor sequences come from an adult in good health.

A remark on this clone: Other DNA variants within this sample encode the same CDR3. The chain couples TRBV14 to TRBJ2-7; tentative D call: TRBD1 (6 bases). V was cut by 1 base and J by 2 bases, with 9 bases left in between. Germline V lookup: CDR1 SGHDN, CDR2 FVKESK. The CDR3 consists of 14 residues. In DNA form, the CDR3 reads TGTGCCAGCAGCCAAGCAACAGGGCCCTACGAGCAGTACTTC. Residues: CASSQATGPYEQYF.

The chain couples TRBV9 to TRBJ1-3; no clear D gene. Germline loops: CDR1 SGDLS, CDR2 YYNGEE. The CDR3 length is 14 residues. Trimming took off 0 bases at V and 0 bases at J, with 4 bases between the two ends. This CDR3 is CASSVALSGNTIYF. CDR3 sequence (DNA): TGTGCCAGCAGCGTAGCCCTCTCTGGAAACACCATATATTTT.

V is TRBV6-5 and J is TRBJ2-3; tentatively, D is TRBD1 or TRBD2 (6 bases each). The CDR3 sequence is 13 residues long. The germline V and J ends were trimmed by 7 bases and 6 bases, with 14 bases remaining between them. Germline assignment: CDR1 MNHEY and CDR2 SVGAGI. DNA for the CDR3: TGTGCCAGCAATACTAAAGGGGGGGATACGCAGTATTTT. This sequence encodes CASNTKGGDTQYF.

This clone was counted a few times. This rearrangement joins TRBV5-1 to TRBJ1-3; D unresolved. Germline CDR1 SGHRS, CDR2 YFSETQ. The V end lost 5 bases, the J end lost 0 bases, and 15 bases lay between the germline ends. The CDR3 is made up of 16 amino acids. The DNA of the CDR3 is TGCGCCAGCAGTAGGAATAGCGAGAGCTCTGGAAACACCATATATTTT. It yields the protein CASSRNSESSGNTIYF.

This clone was seen a few times. This chain links TRBV7-2 with TRBJ2-5; no firm D call. The CDR3 contains 14 residues. Trimming took 5 bases from V and 2 from J, leaving 12 bases between them. Germline V lookup: CDR1 SGHTA, CDR2 FQGNSA. In nucleotides, the CDR3 is TGTGCCAGCAGCCTCTCTGGTAGGCAAGAGACCCAGTACTTC. It translates to CASSLSGRQETQYF.

The V gene is TRBV12-5, the J gene TRBJ2-7; D possibly matches TRBD1 or TRBD2 (5 bases each). Germline assignment: CDR1 LGHNT and CDR2 FRNRAP. The CDR3 is 15 amino acids. The V end was cut by 5 bases, the J end by 6 bases, with 20 bases between. The CDR3 here is CASGPSTGTAGEQYF. Written as DNA, the CDR3 is TGTGCTAGTGGTCCATCGACCGGGACGGCGGGCGAGCAGTACTTC.

This clone was detected only a few times. This sequence joins TRBV11-3 and TRBJ2-6, with a weak D call TRBD2 (5 bases). CDR3 length: 20 residues. V lost 1 base and J lost 1, with 20 bases in between. CDR1 and CDR2 from the germline V gene are SGHNT and YENEEA. The CDR3 DNA is TGTGCCAGCAGCTTAGTTCGGGCCGGGGAACCCCTATCTGGGGCCAACGTCCTGACTTTC. Its translation: CASSLVRAGEPLSGANVLTF.

The gene calls are TRBV5-5 and TRBJ1-2; D perhaps matches TRBD1 (5 bases). Trimming removed 4 bases at V and 8 bases at J, with 18 bases between. Germline CDR1 is SGHKS and CDR2 is YYEKEE (reference sequence). This CDR3 has 14 amino acids. The CDR3 region has the DNA TGTGCCAGCAGCCCCATAGACAGATACGTGGGCTACACCTTC. This codes for CASSPIDRYVGYTF.

This clone has just one count. The rearrangement links TRBV18 to TRBJ1-6, with 7 bases matching TRBD1. The CDR3 sequence is 16 residues long. In germline, CDR1 is KGHSH, CDR2 LQKENI. Germline trimming cut 6 bases from V and 6 bases from J; bases unmatched to any gene: 11. DNA of the CDR3: TGTGCCAGCTCCCCCCCTCGACAGGGTAGTAATTCACCCCTCCACTTT. This gives the protein CASSPPRQGSNSPLHF.

The rearrangement uses TRBV6-5 and TRBJ2-5; 7 nucleotides align to TRBD1. Per germline, CDR1 MNHEY and CDR2 SVGAGI. There are 15 residues in the CDR3. The ends lost 1 base at V and 2 bases at J; junction bases unmatched: 4. The CDR3 DNA reads TGTGCCAGCAGTTACTTGGGACAGCCGCAAGAGACCCAGTACTTC. This encodes CASSYLGQPQETQYF.

The chain uses TRBV18 and TRBJ2-2, with 10 bases that match TRBD2. The CDR3 consists of 15 residues. J gave up 4 bases and V 6 bases, and 5 bases lay outside the gene matches. Germline CDR1 is KGHSH and CDR2 is LQKENI. The CDR3 bases are TGTGCCAGCTCCGGACTAGCGGAAGTCACCGGGGAGCTGTTTTTT. It specifies CASSGLAEVTGELFF.

The gene calls are TRBV4-1 and TRBJ2-5; TRBD2 matches at 9 bases. Germline CDR1 reads MGHRA; CDR2 reads YSYEKL. The CDR3 has 17 residues. The ends lost 0 bases at V and 5 bases at J; junction bases unmatched: 10. The CDR3 DNA sequence: TGCGCCAGCAGCCAAGATGAAGCGGGAGGCCTCCGGGAGACCCAGTACTTC. It specifies CASSQDEAGGLRETQYF.

The count of this clone is one. The rearrangement links TRBV11-1 to TRBJ1-1, with D possibly TRBD1 on 6 matching bases. Germline CDR1 is SGHAT and CDR2 is FQDESV (reference sequence). The CDR3 extends over 14 amino acids. Trimming took off 5 bases at V and 5 bases at J, with 15 bases between the two ends. CDR3 coding DNA: TGTGCCAGCAGCAGACCACAGGGAAGGACTGAAGCTTTCTTT. This sequence encodes CASSRPQGRTEAFF.

In the case of this clone: At one boundary the junction diverges from the germline segment, which might be a read error. V and J are TRBV7-3 and TRBJ2-3, with TRBD2 matching over 12 bases. Germline V lookup: CDR1 SGHTA, CDR2 FQGTGA. This CDR3 is 13 amino acids long. The CDR3 bases are TGTGCCAGCAGCGCAACTAGCGGGAGGCTCCAGTCTTTT. Amino acid sequence: CASSATSGRLQSF.

This clone was seen only once. The chain recombines TRBV11-1 with TRBJ1-2; no firm D call. The V and J ends lost 0 bases and 0 bases respectively, with 11 bases between them. The CDR3 is 16 amino acids. The V gene's germline CDR1 is SGHAT and CDR2 FQDESV (reference sequence). This CDR3 is CASSLAPSRSNYGYTF. The CDR3 region has the DNA TGTGCCAGCAGCTTAGCTCCATCTCGTTCTAACTATGGCTACACCTTC.

This chain joins TRBV19 and TRBJ1-1, with 12 bases aligning to TRBD1. The J segment lost 10 bases and the V segment lost 6 bases, leaving 18 bases of the junction unmatched. CDR1 is LNHDA and CDR2 is SQIVND in the germline V gene (reference sequence). The CDR3 length is 17 residues. The CDR3 coding sequence is TGTGCCAGTAGACCACCCGGGACAGGGGGCAGGGGGGGGTCAGCTTTCTTT. It translates to CASRPPGTGGRGGSAFF.

V gene TRBV27 combines with J gene TRBJ1-2; TRBD1 might be the D (6 bases). Trimming took off 6 bases at V and 2 bases at J, with 13 bases between the two ends. The CDR3 sequence is 14 residues long. Germline assignment: CDR1 MNHEY and CDR2 SMNVEV (reference sequence). This CDR3 reads CASSRGTINYGYTF. The CDR3 DNA reads as TGTGCCAGCAGCAGGGGCACCATAAACTATGGCTACACCTTC.

This sequence joins TRBV6-4 and TRBJ1-5; D possibly corresponds to TRBD1 (5 bases). Trimming stripped 1 base from V and 11 bases from J, with 12 bases between. In germline, CDR1 is MRHNA, CDR2 SNTAGT. The CDR3 is 13 residues long. The CDR3 sequence is CASSDYFGGTQHF. Written as DNA, the CDR3 is TGTGCCAGCAGTGACTACTTTGGGGGGACCCAGCATTTT.

The genes are TRBV2 and TRBJ2-5; TRBD2 agrees at 13 bases. J gave up 2 bases and V 8 bases, and 5 bases lay outside the gene matches. CDR1 is SNHLY and CDR2 is FYNNEI in the germline V gene. CDR3 size: 15 residues. The CDR3 bases are TGTGCCAGCCTTCGGACTAGCGGGGGACAAGAGACCCAGTACTTC. Translating it yields CASLRTSGGQETQYF.

The chain carries TRBV7-3 and TRBJ2-5; 9 bases are shared with TRBD2. The CDR3 is 18 residues long. Germline loops: CDR1 SGHTA, CDR2 FQGTGA. V lost 4 bases and J lost 6; bases outside the gene matches: 18. In nucleotides, the CDR3 is TGTGCCAGCAGCTCCTCCCTCGGGGCGGGAGGGCCAAGACAGACCCAGTACTTC. This gives the protein CASSSSLGAGGPRQTQYF.

CDR3 loop: CASSPFVDGGVSYEQYF. Here the CDR3 DNA reads TGTGCCAGCAGCCCCTTCGTAGACGGGGGTGTCTCCTACGAGCAGTACTTC. The rearrangement uses TRBV9 and TRBJ2-7; weak D call: TRBD2 (6 bases). The V end lost 4 bases, the J end lost 0 bases, and 20 bases lay between the germline ends. Germline V lookup: CDR1 SGDLS, CDR2 YYNGEE. There are 17 residues in the CDR3.

In nucleotides, the CDR3 is TGTGCCAGCAGTTTAGTAGGACGGTATAGCAATCAGCCCCAGCATTTT. It translates to CASSLVGRYSNQPQHF. This chain uses TRBV27 with TRBJ1-5, with unresolved D. The CDR3 runs 16 residues. Germline-derived CDR1 and CDR2 are MNHEY and SMNVEV (reference sequence). V lost 2 bases and J lost 0, with 11 bases in between.

The chain joins TRBV3-1 (or the pseudogene TRBV3-2) to TRBJ2-1; a weak D match, TRBD2 (5 bases). This CDR3 region has 14 residues. The germline gives CDR1 LGHDT, CDR2 YNNKEL (reference sequence). Deletions cut 0 bases from V and 8 bases from J, with 11 bases between. The DNA for the CDR3 is TGTGCCAGCAGCCAAGAATACGGGATCTATGAGCAGTTCTTC. Encoded protein: CASSQEYGIYEQFF.

The V call is TRBV7-8, the J call TRBJ1-6; TRBD1 agrees at 7 bases. With V trimmed by 6 bases and J by 6 bases, 14 bases remained unmatched. CDR1 is SGHVS, CDR2 FQNEAQ, per germline. This CDR3 has 17 amino acids. The CDR3 protein is CASSFLQGFLPNSPLHF. CDR3 nucleotide sequence: TGTGCCAGCAGTTTCTTACAGGGGTTTCTTCCTAATTCACCCCTCCACTTT.

The chain couples TRBV19 to TRBJ2-7; possibly TRBD2 for D (5 bases). The germline V and J ends were trimmed by 3 bases and 4 bases, with 13 bases remaining between them. This CDR3 is 14 amino acids long. The germline V gene encodes CDR1 LNHDA and CDR2 SQIVND (reference sequence). CDR3 bases: TGTGCCAGTAGTATTTCGGACGGACTTTACGAGCAGTACTTC. Translation gives CASSISDGLYEQYF.

The chain uses TRBV6-4 and TRBJ1-1; no firm D call. The V end was cut by 3 bases, the J end by 6 bases, with 8 bases between. The CDR3 is 12 amino acids. Looked up from germline, CDR1 is MRHNA and CDR2 is SNTAGT. As DNA, the CDR3 is TGTGCCAGCAGTGATCCGAAGCCTGAAGCTTTCTTT. Protein product: CASSDPKPEAFF.

The table lists this clone with a count of one. The chain recombines TRBV21-1 with TRBJ1-2. TRBV21-1 is noted as a pseudogene. The CDR3 sequence is 14 residues long. The CDR3 region is CASSRDPPNYGYTF. The CDR3 DNA reads as TGTGCCAGTTCCAGGGACCCCCCTAACTATGGCTACACCTTC.

This chain joins TRBV6-6 and TRBJ1-3; the D gene is possibly TRBD1 (5 bases). Germline CDR1 reads MNHNY; CDR2 reads SVGAGI (reference sequence). V was cut by 4 bases and J by 0 bases, with 10 bases left in between. This CDR3 comprises 15 residues. CDR3 sequence: CASSLGGTSGNTIYF. CDR3 bases: TGTGCCAGCAGTTTGGGGGGGACCTCTGGAAACACCATATATTTT.